This TCR beta chain emerged from a study of T cells after yellow fever vaccination. This clonotype was seen at least ten times. What it binds is unknown. Study-wide findings and caveats: Clonotype sharing between CD4 and CD8 compartments was small. Faster peaking, at day 5 versus 15, marked a secondary response that was weaker. The booster response re-showed most primary clones: 95% to 96% CD4, about 89% CD8.

Trimming removed 6 bases from V and 5 bases from J, with 13 bases in between. The length of the CDR3 is 13 residues. Germline assignment: CDR1 LGHNA and CDR2 YSLEER. Production of TCR cDNA was by 5'RACE template switching, which also added a universal primer site and UMIs. TCRdb independently ran MiXCR on the 5' RACE reads; one entry per CDR3 protein. The sample includes about 63,000 distinct CDR3 sequences, 7.4% seen only once; the top ten take 35% to 45%. This sequence was found in a man aged 25 to 40 who received the YFV17D yellow fever vaccine. The chain uses TRBV4-3 and TRBJ2-5; weak D call: TRBD2 (5 bases). The sample in question was CD8+ T cells sorted from PBMCs, obtained 15 days after the yellow fever booster vaccination. The CDR3 sequence is CASSLTSGETQYF. CDR3 DNA: TGCGCCAGCAGTTTAACTAGTGGGGAGACCCAGTACTTC.